One sample yielded the 25 T cell receptor beta chains listed below, sequenced in a study of T cell changes during pregnancy in multiple sclerosis. The table came from immunoSEQ multiplex PCR; TCRdb's copy has only in-frame clones and leaves some out. The sample includes 37,000 or so clones, over 75% of them seen just once. Here the sequenced sample was CD4+ T cells from peripheral blood mononuclear cells, taken before pregnancy. The receptors were sampled from a female donor with multiple sclerosis, enrolled in a pregnancy study.

This clone was seen a single time. The chain joins TRBV7-3 to TRBJ2-1; D is possibly TRBD2 (6 bases). Trimming pared 3 bases from V and 4 bases from J, leaving 10 bases between. Germline-derived CDR1 and CDR2 are SGHTA and FQGTGA. This CDR3 is built from 14 residues. The CDR3: CASSLGGRYNEQFF. Written as DNA, the CDR3 is TGTGCCAGCAGCTTGGGGGGAAGGTACAATGAGCAGTTCTTC.

The chain couples TRBV6-6 to TRBJ2-7, with 11 bases lining up with TRBD1. V shed 5 bases, J shed 6 bases, and the junction held 9 bases outside the gene matches. Germline CDR1 reads MNHNY; CDR2 reads SVGAGI (reference sequence). CDR3 length equals 15 residues. CDR3 nucleotide sequence: TGTGCCAGCAGTGACGGACAGGGGGCAGGTTCCGAGCAGTACTTC. Translating gives CASSDGQGAGSEQYF.

The chain uses TRBV28 and TRBJ1-5, with D hard to call. V lost 2 bases, J lost 2 bases, and 10 bases lay in between. The germline V gene encodes CDR1 MDHEN and CDR2 SYDVKM. The CDR3 has 15 residues. CDR3 loop: CASSLVGIGNQPQHF. CDR3 in DNA: TGTGCCAGCAGTTTAGTCGGTATCGGCAATCAGCCCCAGCATTTT.

The chain employs TRBV28 and TRBJ2-7, with 7 bases identical to TRBD2. The CDR3 sequence is 12 residues long. Germline V gene data show CDR1 as MDHEN and CDR2 as SYDVKM. After removal of 2 bases from V and 9 bases from J, the junction contained 4 bases not matched to a gene. The CDR3 region has the DNA TGTGCCAGCAGTTTACGACTAGCAGGGCAGTACTTC. Protein sequence: CASSLRLAGQYF.

In its sample, this clone was seen a few times. The gene calls are TRBV19 and TRBJ1-2, with 8 bases matching TRBD1. Unmatched junction bases numbered 8, after V lost 6 bases and J lost 5 bases. Germline V gene data show CDR1 as LNHDA and CDR2 as SQIVND (reference sequence). There are 14 residues in the CDR3. CDR3 residues: CASRAGQGRYGYTF. The CDR3 nucleotides are TGTGCCAGTAGGGCAGGACAGGGACGGTATGGCTACACCTTC.

This chain joins TRBV7-2 and TRBJ2-2; 10 nucleotides match TRBD2. V gave up 3 bases and J gave up 1 base; unmatched junction bases: 2. The CDR3 covers 16 residues. Germline V gives CDR1 SGHTA, CDR2 FQGNSA. The CDR3 region has the DNA TGTGCCAGCAGCTTGGGACTAGCGAAGAACACCGGGGAGCTGTTTTTT. Amino acid sequence: CASSLGLAKNTGELFF.

The V call is TRBV5-1, the J call TRBJ2-1; TRBD1 agrees at 10 bases. Trimming removed 4 bases from V and 4 bases from J; junction bases left unmatched: 5. This CDR3 is built from 15 residues. Germline V gives CDR1 SGHRS, CDR2 YFSETQ. In DNA, the CDR3 is TGCGCCAGCAGCACCCGGGACAGGGGTTACAATGAGCAGTTCTTC. Its protein product is CASSTRDRGYNEQFF.

V usage is TRBV30 and J usage is TRBJ2-2; a weak D match, TRBD2 (6 bases). This CDR3 comprises 14 residues. With 3 bases removed from V and 7 bases from J, the gap between germline ends came to 15 bases. Germline-derived CDR1 and CDR2 are GTSNPN and SVGIG (reference sequence). CDR3 nucleotide sequence: TGTGCCTGGAGGGGCGGGCTAGCGATCGGGGAGCTGTTTTTT. Protein sequence: CAWRGGLAIGELFF.

This rearrangement joins TRBV7-3 to TRBJ2-5; TRBD1 matches 8 bases. The V segment lost 4 bases and the J segment 8 bases; nucleotides outside the gene matches: 9. The CDR3 has 14 amino acids. Germline V gene sequence: CDR1 SGHTA, CDR2 FQGTGA. The DNA of the CDR3 is TGTGCCAGCAGCTCTCACGGACAGGGAGGTACCCAGTACTTC. The encoded protein is CASSSHGQGGTQYF.

The chain couples TRBV10-3 to TRBJ2-2; no reliable D call. With 3 bases removed from V and 3 bases from J, the gap between germline ends came to 8 bases. The V gene's germline CDR1 is ENHRY and CDR2 SYGVKD. CDR3 length equals 14 residues. In nucleotides, the CDR3 is TGTGCCATCAGTGAATTTGGAGACACCGGGGAGCTGTTTTTT. Protein product: CAISEFGDTGELFF.

The chain joins TRBV11-3 to TRBJ2-1, with TRBD2 matching 10 bases. V dropped 0 bases and J dropped 9; count of bases not matched to a gene: 5. CDR1 and CDR2 from the germline V gene are SGHNT and YENEEA. This CDR3 region has 15 residues. DNA for the CDR3: TGTGCCAGCAGCTTAGAAAGCGGGAGGGGCGGTGAGCAGTTCTTC. Encoded protein: CASSLESGRGGEQFF.

The chain links TRBV10-3 to TRBJ2-5; perhaps TRBD1 as D (5 bases). This CDR3 has 15 amino acids. V was trimmed by 6 bases and J by 5 bases, leaving 19 bases between them. Germline V gene data show CDR1 as ENHRY and CDR2 as SYGVKD. The CDR3 nucleotides read TGTGCCATCAGGACCGGAGAAGGGGATGGGGAGACCCAGTACTTC. This translates into CAIRTGEGDGETQYF.

This chain joins TRBV10-3 and TRBJ2-7, with D perhaps matching TRBD1 (8 bases). There are 15 residues in the CDR3. Germline V CDR1 and CDR2: ENHRY, SYGVKD. Trimming shortened V by 7 bases and J by 2 bases, and 18 bases separated the two germline ends. The CDR3 loop is CAIIETGDYPYEQYF. The CDR3 bases are TGTGCCATCATAGAGACAGGGGACTACCCCTACGAGCAGTACTTC.

This clone is a singleton in its sample. V and J are TRBV29-1 and TRBJ1-4, with TRBD1 matching 9 bases. V shed 4 bases and J 10 bases; nucleotides not matched to a gene: 4. The V gene's germline CDR1 is SQVTM and CDR2 ANQGSEA. The CDR3 is 12 residues long. The CDR3 coding sequence is TGCAGCGTTGTACAGGGGGCTGGAAAACTGTTTTTT. It specifies CSVVQGAGKLFF.

The rearrangement joins TRBV4-1 to TRBJ2-7; D gene ambiguous. The V gene lost 0 bases and the J gene lost 4 bases, with 13 bases spanning the gap. This CDR3 is built from 15 residues. CDR1 and CDR2 from the germline V gene are MGHRA and YSYEKL. As DNA, the CDR3 is TGCGCCAGCAGCCAAGATCCGAGCGAGTCGTACGAGCAGTACTTC. Translating it yields CASSQDPSESYEQYF.

V usage is TRBV5-4 and J usage is TRBJ2-3, with 7 nucleotides matching TRBD1. The germline V gene encodes CDR1 SGHNT and CDR2 YYREEE (reference sequence). The CDR3 extends over 17 amino acids. Trimming at V came to 4 bases and at J to 0 bases, leaving 11 bases not matched to a gene. The CDR3 here is CASSRGDRKYSTDTQYF. CDR3 nucleotides: TGTGCCAGCAGCCGTGGGGACAGAAAATATAGCACAGATACGCAGTATTTT.

This rearrangement joins TRBV30 to TRBJ2-7, with TRBD1 matching over 7 bases. The ends lost 2 bases at V and 3 bases at J; junction bases unmatched: 1. The CDR3 runs to 12 residues. Germline V gene sequence: CDR1 GTSNPN, CDR2 SVGIG (reference sequence). CDR3 sequence reads: CAWSRDSYEQYF. The CDR3 nucleotides are TGTGCCTGGAGTAGGGACAGCTACGAGCAGTACTTC.

This chain joins TRBV5-1 and TRBJ1-4; no firm D call. Germline V CDR1 and CDR2: SGHRS, YFSETQ. V was shortened by 0 bases and J by 4 bases, with 7 bases between the two germline ends. This CDR3 is built from 14 residues. CDR3 coding DNA: TGCGCCAGCAGCTTGGCCAGTATTAATGAAAAACTGTTTTTT. Protein: CASSLASINEKLFF. Supplemented by reference TRBV5-1 and TRBJ1-4, the full variable domain reads KAGVTQTPRYLIKTRGQQVTLSCSPISGHRSVSWYQQTPGQGLQFLFEYFSETQRNKGNFPGRFSGRQFSNSRSEMNVSTLELGDSALYLCASSLASINEKLFFGSGTQLSVL.

V gene TRBV7-2 combines with J gene TRBJ2-1, with D possibly matching TRBD1 (6 bases). The CDR3 consists of 16 residues. Germline assignment: CDR1 SGHTA and CDR2 FQGNSA. Deletions cut 3 bases from V and 0 bases from J, with 12 bases between. The CDR3 protein is CASSLERRGSYNEQFF. The CDR3 DNA reads TGTGCCAGCAGCTTGGAGCGCAGGGGCTCCTACAATGAGCAGTTCTTC.

The rearrangement uses TRBV28 and TRBJ2-7; 9 bases map to TRBD1. This CDR3 has 15 residues. J gave up 2 bases and V 1 base, and 3 bases lay outside the gene matches. Germline values: CDR1 MDHEN, CDR2 SYDVKM. The CDR3 DNA is TGTGCCAGCAGTTTATCAAGGACAGGGGCCTACGAGCAGTACTTC. Its protein is CASSLSRTGAYEQYF.

V gene TRBV5-5 combines with J gene TRBJ1-4; D is uncertain. Germline V gene lookup returns CDR1 SGHKS and CDR2 YYEKEE (reference sequence). Trimming removed 3 bases from V and 2 bases from J, with 5 bases in between. This CDR3 spans 13 amino acids. This chain's CDR3 is CASSSETNEKLFF. The DNA of the CDR3 is TGTGCCAGCAGCTCGGAGACTAATGAAAAACTGTTTTTT.

This chain uses TRBV27 with TRBJ1-4; D is possibly TRBD1 (5 bases). Between the trimmed V and J ends, which lost 2 bases and 6 bases, there was a span of 13 bases. Germline lookup yields CDR1 MNHEY and CDR2 SMNVEV (reference sequence). This CDR3 has 15 amino acids. CDR3 sequence reads: CASSLRRGLHEKLFF. As DNA, the CDR3 is TGTGCCAGCAGTTTAAGACGGGGGTTGCATGAAAAACTGTTTTTT.

This clone was observed a few times. This chain joins TRBV5-1 and TRBJ2-2; 8 bases line up with TRBD2. Germline values: CDR1 SGHRS, CDR2 YFSETQ. J gave up 6 bases and V 4 bases, and 8 bases lay outside the gene matches. CDR3 size: 15 residues. This chain's CDR3 is CASSHPGGDPGELFF. CDR3 nucleotide sequence: TGCGCCAGCAGCCACCCGGGAGGGGATCCCGGGGAGCTGTTTTTT.

The J gene is TRBJ2-1, the V gene TRBV6-5; maybe TRBD2 (5 bases). The V gene lost 4 bases and the J gene lost 8 bases, with 18 bases spanning the gap. The germline V gene has CDR1 MNHEY and CDR2 SVGAGI. CDR3 length equals 15 residues. CDR3 region: CASSFGRLAGYEQFF. As DNA, the CDR3 is TGTGCCAGCAGTTTCGGACGCCTAGCTGGGTATGAGCAGTTCTTC.

The chain has TRBV2 and TRBJ2-5; TRBD2 matches 11 bases. The CDR3 sequence is 19 residues long. The germline V gene encodes CDR1 SNHLY and CDR2 FYNNEI. V trimming: 7 bases; J trimming: 3 bases; junction bases outside the gene matches: 19. CDR3 sequence: CASKGLTSGNRRGEETQYF. CDR3 sequence (DNA): TGTGCCAGCAAGGGGTTGACTAGCGGGAACCGGAGGGGTGAAGAGACCCAGTACTTC. The variable domain in full, completed from reference TRBV2 and TRBJ2-5, reads EPEVTQTPSHQVTQMGQEVILRCVPISNHLYFYWYRQILGQKVEFLVSFYNNEISEKSEIFDDQFSVERPDGSNFTLKIRSTKLEDSAMYFCASKGLTSGNRRGEETQYFGPGTRLLVL.